Listed here are 17 T cell receptor beta chains from one sample, sequenced in a study of regulatory T cells in long-lasting Graves disease. According to the study, TCR beta libraries were built with iRepertoire HTBI primers and CDR3-region Arm-PCR. TCRdb re-analysed the multiplex PCR reads in MiXCR, keeping a single row per CDR3 protein. This table holds approximately 690,000 distinct CDR3 sequences, around 30% found once. The time point here: persistent/refractory GD, antithyroid drugs over 5 years with positive TRAb. The TCR library was prepared using RNA isolated from PBMCs. The sample was peripheral blood mononuclear cells (PBMCs), taken when the disease was refractory, from a patient treated with antithyroid drugs. These receptors were obtained from a female donor with Graves disease.

This clonotype was seen a few times. The chain combines TRBV6-2 or TRBV6-3 with TRBJ1-1; unclear D gene. Trimming removed 5 bases from V and 4 bases from J, with 14 bases in between. Germline lookup yields CDR1 MNHEY and CDR2 SVGEGT. The CDR3 length is 14 residues. The CDR3 coding sequence is TGTGCCAGCAGTGCCGTGAGGGTGGGCACTGAAGCTTTCTTT. This codes for CASSAVRVGTEAFF.

The chain is built from TRBV7-3 and TRBJ2-7; possibly TRBD2 for D (6 bases). The CDR3 has 16 amino acids. Germline V gene data show CDR1 as SGHTA and CDR2 as FQGTGA. V was pared by 2 bases and J by 1 base, with 15 bases between. The DNA of the CDR3 is TGTGCCAGCAGCTTAGGGGACTGGCCTATATCCTACGAGCAGTACTTC. Protein product: CASSLGDWPISYEQYF.

Here the CDR3 DNA reads TGTGCCAGCAGTTTAGCGCTGGGACAGGGCTACAGGGCTTTCTTT. Protein: CASSLALGQGYRAFF. This rearrangement joins TRBV12-3 or TRBV12-4 to TRBJ1-1; 9 nucleotides agree with TRBD1. The CDR3 length is 15 residues. J was trimmed by 11 bases and V by 0 bases; bases with no gene match: 10.

CDR3: CASSSTGTSGTGELFF. The DNA for the CDR3 is TGCGCCAGCAGCTCTACCGGGACTAGCGGTACCGGGGAGCTGTTTTTT. The J gene is TRBJ2-2, the V gene TRBV5-1, with 11 bases aligning to TRBD2. The germline gives CDR1 SGHRS, CDR2 YFSETQ. The V gene end was trimmed by 3 bases and the J gene end by 5 bases; junction bases not matched to a gene: 6. The CDR3 is 16 amino acids.

This clonotype was recorded at least ten times. Mismatch with germline at one junction end may stem from a read error. The chain is built from TRBV5-1 and TRBJ1-2, with D tentatively TRBD1 (5 bases). Germline V gives CDR1 SGHRS, CDR2 YFSETQ. This CDR3 comprises 13 residues. CDR3 sequence: CASSFGGSYGYTF. The DNA of the CDR3 is TGTGCCAGCAGTTTTGGGGGATCCTATGGCTACACCTTC.

This clonotype has only a few counts. The V gene is TRBV2, the J gene TRBJ1-5, with D possibly matching TRBD1 (6 bases). V dropped 7 bases and J dropped 2 bases, with 12 bases sitting between them. This CDR3 has 14 amino acids. Per the germline V gene, CDR1 is SNHLY and CDR2 is FYNNEI. CDR3 loop: CASKDRGRNQPQHF. Here the CDR3 DNA reads TGTGCCAGCAAGGACCGGGGGCGCAATCAGCCCCAGCATTTT.

This clonotype was counted many times. The CDR3 spells CASSDGLAEYTGELFF. The CDR3 nucleotides are TGTGCCAGCAGTGATGGACTAGCGGAGTACACCGGGGAGCTGTTTTTT. The V gene is TRBV2, the J gene TRBJ2-2, with 10 bases matching TRBD2. The CDR3 loop spans 16 amino acids. Germline V gene sequence: CDR1 SNHLY, CDR2 FYNNEI. After removal of 3 bases from V and 3 bases from J, the junction contained 4 bases not matched to a gene.

This clonotype was detected many times. The chain carries TRBV12-3 or TRBV12-4 and TRBJ2-7; 10 positions agree with TRBD2. The CDR3 length is 15 residues. With 6 bases clipped from V and 5 bases from J, the junction kept 10 bases outside the gene matches. CDR3 nucleotide sequence: TGTGCCAGCAGCAAAGGGGCACTAGCGGGGAACGAGCAGTACTTC. Translating it yields CASSKGALAGNEQYF.

This clonotype was observed a few times. J is TRBJ1-1 and V is TRBV7-8; TRBD1 aligns across 7 bases. V was clipped by 6 bases and J by 1 base; unmatched bases: 8. The CDR3 spans 15 residues. Germline V gene sequence: CDR1 SGHVS, CDR2 FQNEAQ. The CDR3 protein is CASRLTRTGNTEAFF. The CDR3 DNA follows: TGTGCCAGCAGGTTAACACGGACAGGGAACACTGAAGCTTTCTTT.

The chain carries TRBV28 and TRBJ2-7; D is perhaps TRBD1 or TRBD2 (7 bases each). The CDR3 is 13 amino acids. Germline CDR1 MDHEN, CDR2 SYDVKM. V lost 6 bases and J lost 3, with 12 bases in between. The CDR3 DNA reads as TGTGCCAGCAGAGCGGGACAGTTCTACGAGCAGTACTTC. Its translation is CASRAGQFYEQYF.

The chain recombines TRBV3-1 with TRBJ1-4; no clear D. Trimming took 0 bases from V and 3 from J, leaving 11 bases between them. Per the germline V gene, CDR1 is LGHDT and CDR2 is YNNKEL (reference sequence). The CDR3 runs to 16 residues. For the CDR3, the DNA is TGTGCCAGCAGCCAAGACCTAGTATCGGCTAATGAAAAACTGTTTTTT. This translates into CASSQDLVSANEKLFF.

This clonotype has only a few counts. The chain has TRBV19 and TRBJ1-1; D unclear. V was shortened by 10 bases and J by 1 base, with 10 bases between the two germline ends. The CDR3 loop spans 12 amino acids. The germline V gene encodes CDR1 LNHDA and CDR2 SQIVND (reference sequence). The CDR3 nucleotides read TGTGCCACAGCTCACAGGAACACTGAAGCTTTCTTT. As protein: CATAHRNTEAFF.

There are a few counts of this clonotype. The genes are TRBV5-1 and TRBJ1-1; no definite D call. Germline lookup yields CDR1 SGHRS and CDR2 YFSETQ. V was trimmed by 4 bases and J by 0 bases, leaving 16 bases between them. This CDR3 region has 16 residues. The DNA for the CDR3 is TGCGCCAGCAGCGGCGGGGTTAAGCTCATGAACACTGAAGCTTTCTTT. As protein: CASSGGVKLMNTEAFF.

This clonotype was detected only a few times. The chain recombines TRBV11-2 with TRBJ1-1; D remains unclear. In germline, CDR1 is SGHAT, CDR2 FQNNGV. V was clipped by 2 bases and J by 10 bases, with 20 bases between them. The CDR3 consists of 15 residues. CDR3 DNA: TGTGCCAGCAGCTTATACGTATCCCAACCGTGGGGAGCTTTCTTT. Protein sequence: CASSLYVSQPWGAFF.

This clonotype was counted only a few times. The CDR3 DNA sequence: TGCGCCACCAACCGGGACGGCCTCACCGGGGAGCTGTTTTTT. Its translation is CATNRDGLTGELFF. V and J are TRBV5-1 and TRBJ2-2; perhaps D is TRBD1 or TRBD2 (5 bases each). CDR3 size: 14 residues. V was shortened by 9 bases and J by 4 bases, with 16 bases between the two germline ends. The germline V gene has CDR1 SGHRS and CDR2 YFSETQ.

At least ten counts were recorded for this clonotype. The chain recombines TRBV12-3 or TRBV12-4 with TRBJ1-1; TRBD1 is a possible D gene (5 bases). The ends were cut back, 5 bases at V and 4 bases at J, with 11 bases in the middle. The length of the CDR3 is 13 residues. The CDR3 DNA reads as TGTGCCAGCAGTCTCAGGGACGGCACTGAAGCTTTCTTT. Translation gives CASSLRDGTEAFF.

As concerns this clonotype: The junction and the germline gene differ at one end; a read error may be behind it. This rearrangement joins TRBV28 to TRBJ1-2, with D unclear. The CDR3 totals 16 residues. The germline V gene encodes CDR1 MDHEN and CDR2 SYDVKM. This chain's CDR3 is CASSLLFREGDYGHTF. The CDR3, as DNA: TGTGCCAGCAGCCTCCTATTCCGGGAAGGTGACTATGGCCACACCTTC.